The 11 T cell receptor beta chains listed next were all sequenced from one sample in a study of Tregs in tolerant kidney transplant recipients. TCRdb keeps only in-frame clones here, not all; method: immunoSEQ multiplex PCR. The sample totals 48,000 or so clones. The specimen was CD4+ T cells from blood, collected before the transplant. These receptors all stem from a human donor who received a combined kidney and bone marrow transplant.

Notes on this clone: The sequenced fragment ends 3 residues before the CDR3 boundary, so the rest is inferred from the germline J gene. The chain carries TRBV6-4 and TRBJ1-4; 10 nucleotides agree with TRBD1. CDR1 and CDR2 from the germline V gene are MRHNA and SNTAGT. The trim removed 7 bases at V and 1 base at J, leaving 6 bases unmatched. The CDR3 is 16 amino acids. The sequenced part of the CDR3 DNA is TGTGCCAGCATTCGACAGGGGGCTGGAACTAATGAAAAA. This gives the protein CASIRQGAGTNEK. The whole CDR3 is CASIRQGAGTNEKLFF.

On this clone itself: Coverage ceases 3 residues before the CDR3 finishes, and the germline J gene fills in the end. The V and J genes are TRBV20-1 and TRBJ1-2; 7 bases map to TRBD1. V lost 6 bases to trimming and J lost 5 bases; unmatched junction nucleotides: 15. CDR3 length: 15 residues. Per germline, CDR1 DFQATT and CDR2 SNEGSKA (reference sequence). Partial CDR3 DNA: TGCAGTGCAACCAGACAGGGAATAAAGCGGTATGGC. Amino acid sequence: CSATRQGIKRYG. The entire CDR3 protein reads CSATRQGIKRYGYTF.

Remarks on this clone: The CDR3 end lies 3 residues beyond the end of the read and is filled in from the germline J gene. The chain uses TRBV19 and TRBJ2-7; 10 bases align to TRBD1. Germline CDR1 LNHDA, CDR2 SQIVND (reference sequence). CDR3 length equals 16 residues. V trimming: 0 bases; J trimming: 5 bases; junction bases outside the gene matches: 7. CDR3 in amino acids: CASSIEPGQGFHEQYF. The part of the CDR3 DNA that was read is TGTGCCAGTAGTATAGAACCGGGACAGGGGTTTCACGAG.

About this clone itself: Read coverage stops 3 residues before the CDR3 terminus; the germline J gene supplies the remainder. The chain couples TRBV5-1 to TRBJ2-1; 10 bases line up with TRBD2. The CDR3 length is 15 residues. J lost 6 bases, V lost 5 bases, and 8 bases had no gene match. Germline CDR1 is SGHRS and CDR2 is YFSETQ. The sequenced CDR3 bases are TGCGCCAGCAGTTTTGGAACTAGCGGGACCAATGAG. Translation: CASSFGTSGTNE. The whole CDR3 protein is CASSFGTSGTNEQFF.

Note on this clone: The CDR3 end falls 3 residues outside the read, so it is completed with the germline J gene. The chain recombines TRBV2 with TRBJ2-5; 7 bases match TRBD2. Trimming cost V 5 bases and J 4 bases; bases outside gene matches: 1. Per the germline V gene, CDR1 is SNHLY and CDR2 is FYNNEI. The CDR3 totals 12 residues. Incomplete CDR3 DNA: TGTGCCAGCAGTTGGACTAGAGAGACC. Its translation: CASSWTRET. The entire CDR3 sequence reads CASSWTRETQYF.

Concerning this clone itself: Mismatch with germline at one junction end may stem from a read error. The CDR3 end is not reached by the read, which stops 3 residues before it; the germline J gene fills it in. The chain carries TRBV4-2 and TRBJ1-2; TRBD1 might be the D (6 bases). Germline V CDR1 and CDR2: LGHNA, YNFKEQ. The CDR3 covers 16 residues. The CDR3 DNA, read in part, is TGCGCCAGCAGCCAAGATGTCTGGACAGCTAACTATGGC. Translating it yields CASSQDVWTANYG. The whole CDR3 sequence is CASSQDVWTANYGYTF.

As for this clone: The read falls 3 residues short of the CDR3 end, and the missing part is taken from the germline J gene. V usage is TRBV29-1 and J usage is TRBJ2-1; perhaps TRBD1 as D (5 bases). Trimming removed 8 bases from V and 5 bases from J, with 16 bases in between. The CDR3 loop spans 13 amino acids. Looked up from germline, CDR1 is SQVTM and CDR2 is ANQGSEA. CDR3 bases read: TGCAGCACCCAGGGAAGGGGCAACAATGAG. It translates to CSTQGRGNNE. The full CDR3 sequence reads CSTQGRGNNEQFF.

CDR3: CASSLPGLAPITNNEQFF. CDR3 DNA (partial): TGTGCCAGCAGCTTACCGGGACTAGCCCCCATAACAAACAATGAG. V and J are TRBV13 and TRBJ2-1, with 9 bases matching TRBD2. The CDR3 end lies 3 residues beyond the end of the read and is filled in from the germline J gene. CDR1 and CDR2 (germline): PRHDT, FYEKMQ (reference sequence). The CDR3 sequence is 18 residues long. The ends lost 2 bases at V and 5 bases at J; junction bases unmatched: 13.

The sequenced CDR3 bases are TGTGCCAGCGGGAGAGGGGCTAACCCCTACGAG. This gives the protein CASGRGANPYE. From start to end, the CDR3 is CASGRGANPYEQYF. This chain uses TRBV7-9 with TRBJ2-7, with D possibly called TRBD1 or TRBD2 (5 bases each). The CDR3 goes on 3 residues after the read ends, and that part is filled in from the germline J gene. Germline lookup yields CDR1 SEHNR and CDR2 FQNEAQ (reference sequence). The CDR3 spans 14 residues. The V and J ends lost 8 bases and 2 bases respectively, with 16 bases between them.

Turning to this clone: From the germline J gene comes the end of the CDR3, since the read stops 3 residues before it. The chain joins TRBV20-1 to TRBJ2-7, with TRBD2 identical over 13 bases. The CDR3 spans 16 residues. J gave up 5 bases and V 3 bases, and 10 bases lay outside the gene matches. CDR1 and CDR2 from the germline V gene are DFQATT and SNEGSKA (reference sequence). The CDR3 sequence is CSASNVGLAGEDEQYF. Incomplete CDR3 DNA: TGCAGTGCTAGTAACGTAGGACTAGCGGGAGAAGACGAG.

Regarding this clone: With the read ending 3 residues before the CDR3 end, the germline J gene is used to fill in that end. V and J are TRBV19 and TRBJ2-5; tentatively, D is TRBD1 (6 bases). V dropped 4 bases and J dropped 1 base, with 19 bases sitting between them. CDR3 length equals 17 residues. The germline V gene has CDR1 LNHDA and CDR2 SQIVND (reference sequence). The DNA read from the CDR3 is TGTGCCAGTAGTACCCGCAGGGGAAGGTCGGGCCAAGAGACC. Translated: CASSTRRGRSGQET. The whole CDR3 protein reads CASSTRRGRSGQETQYF.